This TCR beta chain stems from a study of cytomegalovirus exposure and HLA in healthy donors. V was pared by 4 bases and J by 0 bases, with 10 bases of the junction left unmatched. The CDR3 is 18 residues long. Germline V CDR1 and CDR2: SGHRS, YFSETQ. TCRdb's copy holds only in-frame clones and misses some; the assay was immunoSEQ multiplex PCR. The sample consists of about 160,000 clones, approximately 86% of them appearing once. Findings of the study overall: Reports showed the classifier diagnosing cytomegalovirus status with high specificity and sensitivity.

Worth noting for this clone: The antigen remains undetermined.

This TCR derives from a man younger than 45 in good health and CMV-seropositive. Sequences were obtained from PBMCs. The rearrangement links TRBV5-1 to TRBJ2-3, with TRBD2 matching 11 bases. For the CDR3, the DNA is TGCGCCAGCAGCGTGGGAACTAGCGGGGGAAGGAGCACAGATACGCAGTATTTT. Protein sequence: CASSVGTSGGRSTDTQYF.